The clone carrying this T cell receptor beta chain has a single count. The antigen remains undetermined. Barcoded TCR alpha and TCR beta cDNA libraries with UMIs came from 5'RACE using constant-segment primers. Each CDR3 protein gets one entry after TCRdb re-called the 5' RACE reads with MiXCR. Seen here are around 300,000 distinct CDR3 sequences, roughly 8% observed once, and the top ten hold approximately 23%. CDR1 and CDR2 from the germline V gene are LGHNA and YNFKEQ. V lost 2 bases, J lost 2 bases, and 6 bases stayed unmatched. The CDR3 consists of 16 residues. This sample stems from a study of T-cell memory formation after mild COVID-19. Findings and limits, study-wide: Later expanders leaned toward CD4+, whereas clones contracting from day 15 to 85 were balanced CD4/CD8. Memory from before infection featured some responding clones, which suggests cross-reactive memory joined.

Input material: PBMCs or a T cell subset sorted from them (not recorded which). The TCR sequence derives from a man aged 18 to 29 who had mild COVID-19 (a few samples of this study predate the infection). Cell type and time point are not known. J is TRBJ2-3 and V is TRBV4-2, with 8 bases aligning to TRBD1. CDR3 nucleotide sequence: TGTGCCAGCAGCCAAACGGGGACAGGCATCACAGATACGCAGTATTTT. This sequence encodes CASSQTGTGITDTQYF.